The clone carrying this T cell receptor (beta chain) appeared many times. Its antigen is unidentified. The use of genomic DNA as template underpinned the TCR beta VDJ and CDR3 profiling. From the reads, TCRdb called clonotypes with MiXCR, one entry per CDR3 protein. The repertoire holds 200,000 to 250,000 distinct CDR3 sequences, with roughly 53% as singletons. In patients chosen for sequencing, flow cytometry had shown CD8+CD57+ cell expansion. Diagnosis of severe acquired aplastic anemia applied to all patients. The data derive from a study of CD8+CD57+ T cells in acquired aplastic anemia. Study observations and caveats: Patients did not significantly differ from controls in CD8+ Simpson's diversity. Comparison of patients with controls identified roughly 30 shared CD8+ CDR3 sequences.

The V and J ends lost 3 bases and 3 bases respectively, with 18 bases between them. The CDR3 runs 17 residues. Material for sequencing was sorted CD4+, CD8+, or CD8+CD57+ T cells (not recorded which) from PBMCs. This TCR came from a human donor with aplastic anemia. The chain is built from TRBV12-3 or TRBV12-4 and TRBJ1-5; a weak D match, TRBD1 (6 bases). The CDR3 DNA reads as TGTGCCAGCAGTTTGAGAGGGGGGCAGGGCAACAATCAGCCCCAGCATTTT. Translating gives CASSLRGGQGNNQPQHF.